A single sample is the source of the 5 T cell receptor beta chains below, sequenced in a study of blood T cell repertoires in COVID-19. Clones were sequenced by immunoSEQ multiplex PCR, and TCRdb holds only the in-frame ones, with some missing. The sample lists some 340,000 clones, 90% occurring once. The sequenced sample consisted of PBMCs or T cells enriched from blood (not recorded which). All receptors come from a young woman who had been exposed to COVID-19.

Here the CDR3 DNA reads TGCAGCGTGGAGACAGGGGACACTGAAGCTTTCTTT. Translation gives CSVETGDTEAFF. The rearrangement uses TRBV29-1 and TRBJ1-1; 8 bases match TRBD1. Trimming cost V 6 bases and J 3 bases; bases outside gene matches: 3. CDR3 size: 12 residues. Germline values: CDR1 SQVTM, CDR2 ANQGSEA.

The chain links TRBV6-5 to TRBJ1-1; no firm D call. The CDR3 length is 14 residues. Trimming shortened V by 6 bases and J by 7 bases, and 18 bases separated the two germline ends. Per the germline V gene, CDR1 is MNHEY and CDR2 is SVGAGI. The CDR3 reads CASSPPVGRVEAFF. The CDR3 DNA reads TGTGCCAGCAGCCCACCGGTGGGTCGGGTTGAAGCTTTCTTT.

In this sample, this clone turned up once. This rearrangement joins TRBV30 to TRBJ2-6, with 9 positions matching TRBD2. Germline CDR1 GTSNPN, CDR2 SVGIG (reference sequence). CDR3 length: 15 residues. V was pared by 3 bases and J by 2 bases, with 2 bases of the junction left unmatched. DNA of the CDR3: TGTGCCTGGAGCGCGGGGGGGCCTGGGGCCAACGTCCTGACTTTC. It is translated as CAWSAGGPGANVLTF.

V gene TRBV6-5 combines with J gene TRBJ2-7; the D is unclear. The CDR3 runs 12 residues. Germline V gene data show CDR1 as MNHEY and CDR2 as SVGAGI. Trimming removed 4 bases from V and 4 bases from J, with 8 bases in between. CDR3 DNA: TGTGCCAGCAGTTCCCTAGATTACGAGCAGTACTTC. This codes for CASSSLDYEQYF.

The rearrangement links TRBV19 to TRBJ1-6; 7 positions agree with TRBD1. The CDR3 runs 13 residues. V gave up 5 bases and J gave up 9 bases; unmatched junction bases: 4. Germline CDR1 is LNHDA and CDR2 is SQIVND (reference sequence). CDR3 nucleotide sequence: TGTGCCAGTAGTCCGGGGACAGTTTCACCCCTCCACTTT. Amino acid sequence: CASSPGTVSPLHF.